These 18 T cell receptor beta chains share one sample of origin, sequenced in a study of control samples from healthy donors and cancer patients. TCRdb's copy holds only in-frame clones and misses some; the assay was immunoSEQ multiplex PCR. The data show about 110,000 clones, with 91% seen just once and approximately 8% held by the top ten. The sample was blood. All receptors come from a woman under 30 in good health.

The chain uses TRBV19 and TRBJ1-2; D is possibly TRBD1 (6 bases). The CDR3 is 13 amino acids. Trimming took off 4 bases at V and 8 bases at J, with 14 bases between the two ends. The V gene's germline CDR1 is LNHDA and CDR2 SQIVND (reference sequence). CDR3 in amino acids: CASSTPLGGGYTF. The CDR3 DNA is TGTGCCAGTAGTACCCCGTTGGGGGGCGGCTACACCTTC.

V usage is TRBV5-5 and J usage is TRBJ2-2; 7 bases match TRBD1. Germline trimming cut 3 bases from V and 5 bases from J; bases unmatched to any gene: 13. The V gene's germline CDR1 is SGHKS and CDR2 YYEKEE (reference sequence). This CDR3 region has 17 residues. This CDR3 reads CASSSGPWTGETGELFF. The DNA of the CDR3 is TGTGCCAGCAGCTCCGGCCCCTGGACAGGAGAAACCGGGGAGCTGTTTTTT.

The CDR3 loop reads CASSQDRGRSNEKLFF. The CDR3 DNA reads TGCGCCAGCAGCCAAGATAGGGGACGGTCTAATGAAAAACTGTTTTTT. V usage is TRBV4-3 and J usage is TRBJ1-4; D is possibly TRBD1 (5 bases). Germline V gene sequence: CDR1 LGHNA, CDR2 YSLEER. Between the trimmed V and J ends, which lost 0 bases and 3 bases, there was a span of 11 bases. The CDR3 runs to 16 residues.

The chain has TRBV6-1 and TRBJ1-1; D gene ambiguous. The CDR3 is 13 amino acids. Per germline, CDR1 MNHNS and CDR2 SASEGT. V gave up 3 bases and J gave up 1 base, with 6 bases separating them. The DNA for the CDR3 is TGTGCCAGCAGTGATGGGCAGAACACTGAAGCTTTCTTT. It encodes CASSDGQNTEAFF.

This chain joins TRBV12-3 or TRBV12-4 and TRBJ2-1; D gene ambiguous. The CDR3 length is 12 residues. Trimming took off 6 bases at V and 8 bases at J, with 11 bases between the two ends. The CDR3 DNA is TGTGCCAGCAGCTTTAGTGGATATGAGCAGTTCTTC. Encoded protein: CASSFSGYEQFF.

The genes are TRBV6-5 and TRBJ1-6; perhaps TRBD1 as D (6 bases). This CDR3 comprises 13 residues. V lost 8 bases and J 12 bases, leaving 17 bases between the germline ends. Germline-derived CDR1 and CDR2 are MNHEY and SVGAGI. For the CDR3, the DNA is TGTGCCAGCGGGCGGGGGGGCGTCAAACCCCTCCACTTT. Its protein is CASGRGGVKPLHF.

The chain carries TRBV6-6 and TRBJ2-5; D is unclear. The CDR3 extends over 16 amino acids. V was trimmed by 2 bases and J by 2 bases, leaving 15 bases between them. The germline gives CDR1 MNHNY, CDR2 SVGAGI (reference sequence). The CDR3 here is CASSYRVVTSQETQYF. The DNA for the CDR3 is TGTGCCAGCAGTTACCGAGTCGTAACCTCGCAAGAGACCCAGTACTTC.

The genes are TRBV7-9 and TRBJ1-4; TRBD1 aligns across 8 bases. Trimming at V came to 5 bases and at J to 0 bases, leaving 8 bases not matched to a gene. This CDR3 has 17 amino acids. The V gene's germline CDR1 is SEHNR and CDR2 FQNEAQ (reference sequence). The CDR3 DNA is TGTGCCAGCAGCCCTTACAGGGGGGGTGCAACTAATGAAAAACTGTTTTTT. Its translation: CASSPYRGGATNEKLFF. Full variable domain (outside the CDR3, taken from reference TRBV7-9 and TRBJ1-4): DTGVSQNPRHKITKRGQNVTFRCDPISEHNRLYWYRQTLGQGPEFLTYFQNEAQLEKSRLLSDRFSAERPKGSFSTLEIQRTEQGDSAMYLCASSPYRGGATNEKLFFGSGTQLSVL.

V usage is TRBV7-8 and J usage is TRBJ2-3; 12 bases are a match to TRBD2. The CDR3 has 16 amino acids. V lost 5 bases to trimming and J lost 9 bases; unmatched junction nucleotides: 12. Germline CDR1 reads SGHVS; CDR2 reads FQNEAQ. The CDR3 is CASSTPASGRAWTQYF. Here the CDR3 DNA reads TGTGCCAGCAGCACTCCGGCTAGCGGGAGGGCATGGACGCAGTATTTT.

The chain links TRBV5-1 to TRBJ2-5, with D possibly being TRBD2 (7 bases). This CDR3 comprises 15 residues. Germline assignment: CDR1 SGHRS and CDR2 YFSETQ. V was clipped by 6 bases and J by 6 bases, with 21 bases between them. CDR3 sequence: CASTPWSGGQKTQYF. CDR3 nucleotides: TGCGCCAGCACTCCATGGTCCGGGGGGCAAAAGACCCAGTACTTC.

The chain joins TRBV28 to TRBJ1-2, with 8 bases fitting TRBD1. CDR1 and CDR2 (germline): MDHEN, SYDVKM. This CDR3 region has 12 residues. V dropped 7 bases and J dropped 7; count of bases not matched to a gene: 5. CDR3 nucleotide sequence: TGTGCCAGCACCCGCAGGGGGCTTGGCTACACCTTC. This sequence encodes CASTRRGLGYTF.

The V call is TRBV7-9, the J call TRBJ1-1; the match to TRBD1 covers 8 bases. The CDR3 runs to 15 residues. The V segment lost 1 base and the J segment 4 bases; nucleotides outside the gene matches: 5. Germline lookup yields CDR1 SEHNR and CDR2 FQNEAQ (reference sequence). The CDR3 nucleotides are TGTGCCAGCAGCTTAGTTCAGGGGGCAGTCACTGAAGCTTTCTTT. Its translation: CASSLVQGAVTEAFF.

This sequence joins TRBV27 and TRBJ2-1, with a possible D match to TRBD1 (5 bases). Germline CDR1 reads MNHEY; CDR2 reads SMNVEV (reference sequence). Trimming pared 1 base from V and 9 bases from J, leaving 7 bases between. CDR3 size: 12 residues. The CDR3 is CASSLLGREQFF. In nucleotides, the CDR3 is TGTGCCAGCAGTTTATTGGGGCGTGAGCAGTTCTTC.

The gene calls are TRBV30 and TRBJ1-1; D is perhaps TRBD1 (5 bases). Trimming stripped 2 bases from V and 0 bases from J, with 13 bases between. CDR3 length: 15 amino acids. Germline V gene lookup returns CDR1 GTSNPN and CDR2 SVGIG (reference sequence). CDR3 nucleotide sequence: TGTGCCTGGAGTCGGGGGGTCCTCCTGAACACTGAAGCTTTCTTT. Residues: CAWSRGVLLNTEAFF.

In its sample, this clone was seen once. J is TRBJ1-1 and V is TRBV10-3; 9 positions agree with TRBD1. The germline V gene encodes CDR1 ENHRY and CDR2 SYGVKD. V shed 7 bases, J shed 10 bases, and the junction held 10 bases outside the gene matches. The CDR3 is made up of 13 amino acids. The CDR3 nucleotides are TGTGCCATCATGGCGGACAGGGGAATTAGAGCTTTCTTT. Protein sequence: CAIMADRGIRAFF.

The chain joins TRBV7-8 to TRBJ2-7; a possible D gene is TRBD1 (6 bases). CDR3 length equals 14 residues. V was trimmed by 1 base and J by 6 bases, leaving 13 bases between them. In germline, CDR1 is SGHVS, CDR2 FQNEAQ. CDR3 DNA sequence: TGTGCCAGCAGCTTAGATACAGGGTTCTCCGAGCAGTACTTC. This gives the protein CASSLDTGFSEQYF.

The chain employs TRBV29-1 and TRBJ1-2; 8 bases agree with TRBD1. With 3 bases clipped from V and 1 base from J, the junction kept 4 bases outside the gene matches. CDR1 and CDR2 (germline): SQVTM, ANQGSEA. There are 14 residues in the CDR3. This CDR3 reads CSVDPQGGNYGYTF. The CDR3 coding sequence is TGCAGCGTTGATCCACAGGGGGGTAACTATGGCTACACCTTC.

The chain's CDR3 is CASSLIAGGYYNEQFF. The CDR3 DNA reads TGTGCCAGCAGTCTGATAGCGGGGGGGTACTACAATGAGCAGTTCTTC. The V gene is TRBV27, the J gene TRBJ2-1; 11 nucleotides agree with TRBD2. The germline V gene has CDR1 MNHEY and CDR2 SMNVEV (reference sequence). V lost 5 bases and J lost 3; bases outside the gene matches: 6. CDR3 length: 16 amino acids.